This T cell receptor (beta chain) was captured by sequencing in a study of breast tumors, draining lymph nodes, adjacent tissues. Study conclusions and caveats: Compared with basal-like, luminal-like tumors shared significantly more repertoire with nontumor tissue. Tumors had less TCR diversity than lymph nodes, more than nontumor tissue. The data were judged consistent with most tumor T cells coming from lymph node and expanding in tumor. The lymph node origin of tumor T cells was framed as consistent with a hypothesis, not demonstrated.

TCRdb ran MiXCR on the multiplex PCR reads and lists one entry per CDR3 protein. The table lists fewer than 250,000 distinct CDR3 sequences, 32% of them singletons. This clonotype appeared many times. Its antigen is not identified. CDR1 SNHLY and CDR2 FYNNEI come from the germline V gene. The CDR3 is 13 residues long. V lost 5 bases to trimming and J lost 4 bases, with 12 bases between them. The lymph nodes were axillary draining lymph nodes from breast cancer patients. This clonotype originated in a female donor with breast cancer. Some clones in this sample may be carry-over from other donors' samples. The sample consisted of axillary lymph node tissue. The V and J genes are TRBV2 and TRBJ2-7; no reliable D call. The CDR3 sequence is CASSYSTKYEQYF. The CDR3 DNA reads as TGTGCCAGCAGTTATTCTACTAAATACGAGCAGTACTTC.